The T cell receptor beta chain under discussion was sequenced for a study of molecular identifiers for immune sequencing clone quantification. The table lists this clonotype with many counts. Trimming shortened V by 5 bases and J by 1 base, and 15 bases separated the two germline ends. The CDR3 length is 15 residues. The germline CDR1 and CDR2 sequences are SQVTM and ANQGSEA. MiXCR, run by TCRdb on the PCR reads, gives a single entry per CDR3 protein. The sample includes 60,000 to 75,000 distinct CDR3 sequences, about 20% of them seen just once. The chain employs TRBV29-1 and TRBJ1-5; maybe TRBD1 (6 bases). Sequencing input: naive CD8+ T cells from blood, with Jurkat cell RNA spiked in. This sample's subset: FACS-sorted CD8+CD4-CCR7+CD45RA+ naive T cells. The receptor comes from a human donor in good health. Some libraries in this study had Jurkat cell RNA spiked in. In nucleotides, the CDR3 is TGCAGCGTTTTGGGGGCAGGAAGGAGCAATCAGCCCCAGCATTTT. Protein sequence: CSVLGAGRSNQPQHF.